This entry lists 5 T cell receptor beta chains sequenced from one sample in a study of CD4 T cells in relation to SARS-CoV-2 and coronaviruses. No antigen has been assigned to these receptors. CD4+ T cells from unexposed donors were obtained before the COVID-19 pandemic (2011-2018). CD4+ T cells were isolated from the cells after roughly 11 days of culture. Profiling relied on immunoSEQ multiplex PCR, and the TCRdb table lists in-frame clones only, not all of them. The sample has tens of thousands of clones, around four fifths seen once. Sequenced sample: CD4+ T cells from PBMCs, cultured in vitro. The receptors stem from a human donor in good health.

This clone has a single count. V and J are TRBV10-3 and TRBJ2-7; TRBD2 aligns across 9 bases. With V trimmed by 4 bases and J by 0 bases, 7 bases remained unmatched. In germline, CDR1 is ENHRY, CDR2 SYGVKD. This CDR3 has 16 amino acids. DNA of the CDR3: TGTGCCATCAGTGGGGCTAGCGGGACGAGCTCCTACGAGCAGTACTTC. This sequence encodes CAISGASGTSSYEQYF.

This clone appeared a single time. The rearrangement uses TRBV12-3 or TRBV12-4 and TRBJ2-5; 7 bases map to TRBD1. J gave up 5 bases and V 6 bases, and 6 bases lay outside the gene matches. CDR3 size: 13 residues. The CDR3 sequence is CASSPTGEETQYF. The CDR3 DNA sequence: TGTGCCAGCAGCCCAACAGGGGAGGAGACCCAGTACTTC.

This chain connects TRBV4-1 to TRBJ2-4; 8 bases fit TRBD1. The germline CDR1 and CDR2 sequences are MGHRA and YSYEKL. The trim removed 0 bases at V and 0 bases at J, leaving 10 bases unmatched. The CDR3 is 19 amino acids. CDR3: CASSQDAGTGGLAKNIQYF. The CDR3 DNA reads as TGCGCCAGCAGCCAAGATGCCGGGACAGGTGGTTTAGCCAAAAACATTCAGTACTTC.

This chain connects TRBV6-5 to TRBJ2-2; D gene unclear. V was trimmed by 6 bases and J by 2 bases, leaving 13 bases between them. Germline V CDR1 and CDR2: MNHEY, SVGAGI. The CDR3 runs 15 residues. CDR3 loop: CASREDFTNTGELFF. DNA for the CDR3: TGTGCCAGCAGAGAGGATTTCACTAACACCGGGGAGCTGTTTTTT.

The CDR3: CASSLLSWQGNTEAFF. For the CDR3, the DNA is TGTGCCAGCAGCTTGCTCTCGTGGCAGGGGAACACTGAAGCTTTCTTT. This chain connects TRBV5-5 to TRBJ1-1, with a possible D match to TRBD1 (5 bases). The CDR3 has 16 amino acids. CDR1 and CDR2 from the germline V gene are SGHKS and YYEKEE (reference sequence). The V and J ends lost 1 base and 1 base respectively, with 14 bases between them.